This passage covers 15 T cell receptor beta chains from one sample sequenced in a study of T cells after yellow fever vaccination (dated by TCRdb to the late 2010s). Libraries were prepared through 5' RACE. Sequencing was performed on an Illumina NovaSeq 6000. TCRdb took the public reads, trimmed them with fastp at Q25, ran MiXCR for clone calling and kept in-frame beta chains. Under each unique CDR3 protein, matching rows form one entry showing the most common genes and DNA. The sample table records approximately 250,000 distinct CDR3 sequences; roughly 3.7% of these occur just once. Approximately 18% of the sample is in the top ten clones. The treatment or condition tag for this specimen amounts to: live attenuated yellow fever vaccine strain. Sequenced here: PBMCs, sampled 15 days after the yellow fever booster vaccination. Every receptor here comes from a man younger than 30 who received the YFV17D yellow fever vaccine.

This clonotype was found many times. The V gene is TRBV5-5, the J gene TRBJ1-2; D unresolved. Trimming cost V 4 bases and J 4 bases, with 20 bases left between them. Germline V gene sequence: CDR1 SGHKS, CDR2 YYEKEE (reference sequence). The CDR3 runs 16 residues. The CDR3 DNA is TGTGCCAGCAGCCGGGCGGGCGAACCCGGACCCTATGGCTACACCTTC. Protein: CASSRAGEPGPYGYTF.

This clonotype was observed at least ten times. This chain connects TRBV18 to TRBJ2-5; 9 bases match TRBD1. Trimming at V came to 3 bases and at J to 5 bases, leaving 4 bases not matched to a gene. The CDR3 contains 14 residues. The germline V gene encodes CDR1 KGHSH and CDR2 LQKENI. The DNA of the CDR3 is TGTGCCAGCTCACCCCCGGACAGGGGTGAGACCCAGTACTTC. Its protein product is CASSPPDRGETQYF.

There are many counts of this clonotype. V usage is TRBV19 and J usage is TRBJ1-2; no firm D call. The V end lost 5 bases, the J end lost 6 bases, and 13 bases lay between the germline ends. The CDR3 runs 13 residues. Germline-derived CDR1 and CDR2 are LNHDA and SQIVND (reference sequence). This CDR3 is CASSDGGLDGYTF. For the CDR3, the DNA is TGTGCCAGTAGTGACGGAGGGTTGGATGGCTACACCTTC.

This clonotype was picked up many times. The chain is built from TRBV6-6 and TRBJ2-7, with TRBD1 matching 9 bases. V dropped 8 bases and J dropped 7; count of bases not matched to a gene: 9. Germline CDR1 reads MNHNY; CDR2 reads SVGAGI (reference sequence). The CDR3 sequence is 13 residues long. The CDR3 DNA reads TGTGCCAGCCGGGACAGGGTTCTCGGAGAGCAGTACTTC. Translation gives CASRDRVLGEQYF.

In this sample, this clonotype turned up many times. The chain links TRBV3-1 to TRBJ2-3, with D tentatively TRBD1 or TRBD2 (5 bases each). Germline CDR1 and CDR2: LGHDT and YNNKEL (reference sequence). V lost 0 bases and J 7 bases, leaving 14 bases between the germline ends. CDR3 length: 15 amino acids. In nucleotides, the CDR3 is TGTGCCAGCAGCCAAGATCCGGGGACCAGGAATACGCAGTATTTT. This gives the protein CASSQDPGTRNTQYF.

This clonotype has only a few counts. The chain uses TRBV4-3 and TRBJ2-1; tentative D call: TRBD2 (6 bases). Trimming stripped 5 bases from V and 5 bases from J, with 19 bases between. Germline CDR1 is LGHNA and CDR2 is YSLEER. This CDR3 contains 16 residues. CDR3 loop: CASSSRASGLDNEQFF. In DNA form, the CDR3 reads TGCGCCAGCAGCTCAAGGGCTTCGGGACTGGACAATGAGCAGTTCTTC.

The sample holds many counts of this clonotype. V usage is TRBV10-2 and J usage is TRBJ2-1; TRBD1 is a possible D gene (6 bases). Germline V gene data show CDR1 as WSHSY and CDR2 as SAAADI. Trimming left V 10 bases short and J 10 bases short, with 23 bases between. This CDR3 comprises 14 residues. CDR3 amino acids: CATRSTGRVREQFF. The CDR3 DNA sequence: TGCGCCACACGAAGCACAGGGAGAGTTCGGGAGCAGTTCTTC.

This clonotype was detected many times. The chain employs TRBV5-6 and TRBJ2-3; D is unresolved. Germline assignment: CDR1 SGHDT and CDR2 YYEEEE. V was trimmed by 2 bases and J by 2 bases, leaving 9 bases between them. The CDR3 loop spans 14 amino acids. The CDR3 DNA reads as TGTGCCAGCAGCTTAGTGCTATCCACAGATACGCAGTATTTT. Translation gives CASSLVLSTDTQYF.

This clonotype was counted ten times or more. The V call is TRBV20-1, the J call TRBJ1-3; D gene uncertain. The V gene lost 5 bases and the J gene lost 1 base, with 3 bases spanning the gap. Germline lookup yields CDR1 DFQATT and CDR2 SNEGSKA (reference sequence). The CDR3 has 11 residues. As DNA, the CDR3 is TGCAGTGCTGTGTCTGGAAACACCATATATTTT. This codes for CSAVSGNTIYF.

This clonotype was counted ten times or more. The chain links TRBV11-2 to TRBJ1-1; D remains unclear. Trimming stripped 0 bases from V and 1 base from J, with 12 bases between. Germline V lookup: CDR1 SGHAT, CDR2 FQNNGV. The CDR3 length is 16 residues. DNA for the CDR3: TGTGCCAGCAGCTTAGAATGGCGCCTAAAGAACACTGAAGCTTTCTTT. Its protein product is CASSLEWRLKNTEAFF.

This clonotype appeared many times. The chain couples TRBV29-1 to TRBJ2-3; D gene ambiguous. The germline V and J ends were trimmed by 5 bases and 3 bases, with 3 bases remaining between them. This CDR3 has 10 residues. From germline, CDR1 is SQVTM and CDR2 ANQGSEA. The CDR3 reads CSVFTDTQYF. CDR3 sequence (DNA): TGCAGCGTTTTTACAGATACGCAGTATTTT.

In this sample, this clonotype turned up many times. The chain recombines TRBV7-9 with TRBJ2-5; maybe TRBD2 (5 bases). CDR3 size: 11 residues. V was pared by 7 bases and J by 8 bases, with 11 bases between. Germline CDR1 is SEHNR and CDR2 is FQNEAQ (reference sequence). CDR3 residues: CASTLGVTQYF. CDR3 DNA: TGTGCCAGCACGCTCGGGGTAACCCAGTACTTC.

The chain links TRBV9 to TRBJ2-3; D might be TRBD2 (6 bases). Per germline, CDR1 SGDLS and CDR2 YYNGEE. V dropped 1 base and J dropped 3 bases, with 15 bases sitting between them. This CDR3 is built from 16 residues. CDR3 bases: TGTGCCAGCAGCGTATTCTCGGGAGAGGGGACAGATACGCAGTATTTT. Protein: CASSVFSGEGTDTQYF.

This clonotype was counted ten times or more. This chain connects TRBV20-1 to TRBJ2-7; 7 bases map to TRBD2. This CDR3 is built from 14 residues. V gave up 0 bases and J gave up 2 bases; unmatched junction bases: 4. Germline loops: CDR1 DFQATT, CDR2 SNEGSKA (reference sequence). The CDR3 loop reads CSARDSAGPYEQYF. The CDR3 nucleotides read TGCAGTGCTAGAGACTCAGCGGGACCCTACGAGCAGTACTTC.

This clonotype was seen ten or more times. The chain is built from TRBV12-3 or TRBV12-4 and TRBJ2-7; D gene uncertain. V shed 6 bases and J shed 2 bases, with 11 bases lying between them. This CDR3 is built from 13 residues. Written as DNA, the CDR3 is TGTGCCAGCAGCGCCGGACGACCCTACGAGCAGTACTTC. Its translation is CASSAGRPYEQYF.